The following is a T cell receptor (beta chain) sequence with its context. Its antigen is unknown. A second PCR, run for about 6 to 11 cycles, used a sample-barcoded 5' primer plus a J-beta primer mix. TCRdb passed the 5' RACE reads through MiXCR, listing each CDR3 protein once. This table holds 1.5 million to 1.9 million distinct CDR3 sequences, around 40% found once. The sample, about 10 milliliters of peripheral blood, was drawn from each donor. The record originates from a study of blood T cells in healthy people across ages. Points from the study as a whole: Observed TCR beta diversity showed a strong correlation with the percentage of naive T cells as measured by flow cytometry. Researchers said unsorted PBMCs prevented a conclusive naive versus antigen-experienced comparison.

Trimming removed 0 bases from V and 4 bases from J, with 7 bases in between. From germline, CDR1 is LNHNV and CDR2 YYDKDF (reference sequence). The CDR3 covers 14 residues. This receptor was identified in a woman aged 18-29 years in good health. Sequencing input: blood. The V and J genes are TRBV15 and TRBJ1-5; D is ambiguous. As DNA, the CDR3 is TGTGCCACCAGCAGAGATCATGGGAATCAGCCCCAGCATTTT. It codes for CATSRDHGNQPQHF.